This TCR beta chain derives from a study of shared clonotypes between healthy human individuals. About this clone: Antigen unknown.

The table came from immunoSEQ multiplex PCR; TCRdb's copy has only in-frame clones and leaves some out. The top ten hold roughly 0.36% of the sample, which has some 2,500,000 clones, approximately 93% seen once. The germline gives CDR1 SEHNR, CDR2 FQNEAQ (reference sequence). The CDR3 contains 13 residues. V dropped 8 bases and J dropped 5 bases, with 15 bases sitting between them. Broader study findings: The study found roughly 5.3% of naive CD4 clonotypes shared across several donors. Naive subsets typically showed greater estimated richness than memory subsets.

Specimen: naive CD4+ T cells from PBMCs. Noted subset: CD45RA+ positively selected. This clonotype was obtained from a man between 18 and 29 years old in good health. Some clones in this sample may be carry-over from other donors' samples. This sequence joins TRBV7-9 and TRBJ1-2, with a tentative D call TRBD1 (5 bases). CDR3 DNA: TGTGCCAGCGGAATAACAGGTCGATATGGCTACACCTTC. Translation gives CASGITGRYGYTF.